In this sample, the clone carrying this TCR beta chain turned up a few times. The data were taken from a study of early T cells in non-severe SARS-CoV-2 infection. Study-level information: Chains were not paired, and sequencing was done on bulk RNA from unsorted whole blood.

Trimming took 6 bases from V and 6 from J, leaving 18 bases between them. The CDR3 covers 14 residues. CDR1 and CDR2 from the germline V gene are SGHRS and YFSETQ. Tagging with unique molecular identifiers was applied to individual cDNA molecules. Each CDR3 protein is one row after TCRdb ran MiXCR on the 5' RACE reads. Of under 60,000 distinct CDR3 sequences in the sample, 8% to 13% are singletons; the top ten hold just over 4.5%. The chain recombines TRBV5-1 with TRBJ1-1; D remains unclear. This clonotype was sampled from an adult who was a healthcare worker with PCR-confirmed SARS-CoV-2 infection or an uninfected control (not recorded which). The source material was whole blood. Here the CDR3 reads CASILGPSTPEAFF. The CDR3 region has the DNA TGCGCCAGCATACTCGGGCCGTCGACCCCTGAAGCTTTCTTT.